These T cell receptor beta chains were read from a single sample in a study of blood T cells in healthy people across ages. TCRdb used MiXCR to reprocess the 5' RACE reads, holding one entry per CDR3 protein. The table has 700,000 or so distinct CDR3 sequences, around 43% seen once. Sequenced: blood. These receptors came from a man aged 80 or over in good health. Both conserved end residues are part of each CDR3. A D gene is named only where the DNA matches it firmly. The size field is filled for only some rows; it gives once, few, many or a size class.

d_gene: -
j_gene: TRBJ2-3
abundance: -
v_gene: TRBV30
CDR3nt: TGTGCCTGGACCACTGACAGTAGCACAGATACGCAGTATTTT
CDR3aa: CAWTTDSSTDTQYF

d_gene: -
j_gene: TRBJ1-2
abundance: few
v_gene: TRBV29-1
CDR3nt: TGCAGCGTTGAAGGCGGGACTGGAAGCGGCTACACCTTC
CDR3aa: CSVEGGTGSGYTF

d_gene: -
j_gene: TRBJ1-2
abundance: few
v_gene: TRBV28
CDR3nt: TGTGCCAGCAGTTCTCAGGGTAGAGGCTACACCTTC
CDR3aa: CASSSQGRGYTF

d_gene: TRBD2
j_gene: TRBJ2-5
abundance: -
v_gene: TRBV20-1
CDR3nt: TGCAGTGCCATAAATTCCGGGGGGGCGGGAGAGACCCAGTACTTC
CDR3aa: CSAINSGGAGETQYF

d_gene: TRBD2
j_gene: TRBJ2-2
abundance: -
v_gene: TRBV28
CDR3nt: TGTGCCAGCAGTCCGCCGGGACTAGCCTCCGGGGAGCTGTTTTTT
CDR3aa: CASSPPGLASGELFF

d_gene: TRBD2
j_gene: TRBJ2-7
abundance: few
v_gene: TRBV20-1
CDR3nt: TGCAGTGCTAGAGTGCCAGCGGGAGTCTTCGGGCAGTACTTC
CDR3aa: CSARVPAGVFGQYF

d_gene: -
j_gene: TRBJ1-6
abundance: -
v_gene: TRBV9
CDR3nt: TGTGCCAGCAGCGTGAGGGGAAATAATTCACCCCTCCACTTT
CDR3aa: CASSVRGNNSPLHF

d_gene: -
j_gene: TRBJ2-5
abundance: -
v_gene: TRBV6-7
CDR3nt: TGTGCCAGCAGCTACATGTGGAAGGAGACCCAGTACTTC
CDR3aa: CASSYMWKETQYF

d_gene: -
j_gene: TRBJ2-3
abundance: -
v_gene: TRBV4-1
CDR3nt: TGCGCCAGCAGCCAAATAGCAGATACGCAGTATTTT
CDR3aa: CASSQIADTQYF

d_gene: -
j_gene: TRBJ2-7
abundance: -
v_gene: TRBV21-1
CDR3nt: TGTGCCAGCAGCAAAGGCGACAGCCGCTCCTACAATGAGCAGTACTTC
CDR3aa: CASSKGDSRSYNEQYF

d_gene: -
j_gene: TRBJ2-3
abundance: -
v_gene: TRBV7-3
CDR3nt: TGTGCCAGCAGCCGGGACCGTACGACAGATACGCAGTATTTT
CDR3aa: CASSRDRTTDTQYF